Listed below are T cell receptor beta chains from one sample, sequenced in a study of neurological immune-mediated disorders. TCRdb reprocessed the 5' RACE reads with MiXCR, giving one entry per CDR3 protein. The sample yields under 130,000 distinct CDR3 sequences, about 10% seen once. Sequenced sample: PBMCs. Receptors were obtained from a female donor with HTLV-1-associated myelopathy (HAM/TSP). CDR3s include the opening cysteine and the closing phenylalanine or tryptophan.

TRBV7-8	TRBJ1-1	CASRQSVGMNTEAFF
TRBV10-3	TRBJ1-6	CAISENFSPPSF
TRBV5-1	TRBJ2-1	CASSLRGQYNEQFF
TRBV20-1	TRBJ2-3	CSARDRRTSTDTQYF
TRBV2	TRBJ1-5	CASSRTAANQPQHF
TRBV10-3	TRBJ1-1	CAISEPPGVLLKVTEAFF
TRBV28	TRBJ2-7	CASSSGGVVEQYF
TRBV20-1	TRBJ2-5	CSALGQIQETQYF
TRBV2	TRBJ1-5	CASSETIWRNQPQHF
TRBV21-1	TRBJ2-7	CASSKVRSVEENF